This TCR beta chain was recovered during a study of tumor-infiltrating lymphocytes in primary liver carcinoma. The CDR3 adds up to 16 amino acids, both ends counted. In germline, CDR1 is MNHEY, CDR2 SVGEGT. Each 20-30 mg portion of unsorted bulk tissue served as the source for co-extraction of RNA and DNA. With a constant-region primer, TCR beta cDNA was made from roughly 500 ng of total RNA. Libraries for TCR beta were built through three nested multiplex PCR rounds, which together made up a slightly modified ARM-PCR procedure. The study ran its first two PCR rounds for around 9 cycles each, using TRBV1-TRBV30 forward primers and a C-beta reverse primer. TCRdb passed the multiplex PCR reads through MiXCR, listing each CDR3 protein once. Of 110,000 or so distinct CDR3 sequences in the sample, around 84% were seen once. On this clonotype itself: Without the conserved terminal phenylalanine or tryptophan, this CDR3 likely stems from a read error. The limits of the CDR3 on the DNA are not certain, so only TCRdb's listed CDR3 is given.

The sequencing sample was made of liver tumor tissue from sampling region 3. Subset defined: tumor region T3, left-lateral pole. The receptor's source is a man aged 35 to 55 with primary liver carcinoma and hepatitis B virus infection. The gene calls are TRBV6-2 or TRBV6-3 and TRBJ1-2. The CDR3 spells CASGPSGTFTFYGYTL.